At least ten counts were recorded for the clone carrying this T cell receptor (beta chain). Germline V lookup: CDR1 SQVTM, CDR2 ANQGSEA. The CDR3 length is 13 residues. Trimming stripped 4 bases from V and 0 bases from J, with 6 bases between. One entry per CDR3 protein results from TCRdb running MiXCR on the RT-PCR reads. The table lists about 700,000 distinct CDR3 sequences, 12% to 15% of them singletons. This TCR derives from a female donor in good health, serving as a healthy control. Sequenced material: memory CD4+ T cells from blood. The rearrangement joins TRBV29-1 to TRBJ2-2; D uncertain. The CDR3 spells CSVAATNTGELFF. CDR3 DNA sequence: TGCAGCGTTGCGGCCACGAACACCGGGGAGCTGTTTTTT.